A single sample is the source of the 25 T cell receptor beta chains below, sequenced in a study of blood T cells in healthy people across ages (dated by TCRdb to about 2015). The library was made by 5' RACE. The instrument was an Illumina HiSeq 2500. A second PCR of about 6 to 11 cycles was run with a J-beta primer mix and a sample-barcoded 5' primer. The raw public data were reprocessed by TCRdb itself: fastp quality trimming at Q25, MiXCR clonotype calling, in-frame beta chains only. Rows matching on CDR3 protein sequence are summarized as one entry with the most common DNA and genes. Across this sample there are more than 700,000 distinct CDR3 sequences, with about 55% seen only once. The top ten constitute about 42% of the sample. Sequencing was done on a sample of blood. The receptor set was obtained from a man older than 75 in good health.

This clonotype was seen once. The rearrangement uses TRBV27 and TRBJ2-3; TRBD1 might be the D (5 bases). This CDR3 spans 15 amino acids. V was clipped by 6 bases and J by 6 bases, with 19 bases between them. CDR1 and CDR2 from the germline V gene are MNHEY and SMNVEV (reference sequence). CDR3 coding DNA: TGTGCCAGCAGGCTTTTAGGGGCGCGGATTGATACGCAGTATTTT. This translates into CASRLLGARIDTQYF.

This clonotype has only one observation. V gene TRBV20-1 combines with J gene TRBJ2-7; TRBD1 matches at 7 bases. V shed 1 base, J shed 9 bases, and the junction held 6 bases outside the gene matches. Germline assignment: CDR1 DFQATT and CDR2 SNEGSKA (reference sequence). There are 12 residues in the CDR3. DNA for the CDR3: TGCAGTGCTAGAGTTCGAGGGGGCGGGCAGTACTTC. The encoded protein is CSARVRGGGQYF.

This clonotype was seen a few times. The V call is TRBV6-5, the J call TRBJ2-4; 9 bases line up with TRBD1. The DNA matches TRBJ2-7 better at its end, which makes the J call doubtful. This CDR3 has 13 residues. Germline CDR1 is MNHEY and CDR2 is SVGAGI. CDR3: CASRGQGVNEQYF. The CDR3 DNA reads as TGTGCCAGCAGGGGACAGGGAGTTAACGAGCAGTACTTC.

V is TRBV28 and J is TRBJ2-1, with 10 nucleotides matching TRBD2. The CDR3 spans 17 residues. Germline loops: CDR1 MDHEN, CDR2 SYDVKM. The V and J ends lost 7 bases and 9 bases, in that order; junction bases with no gene match: 18. CDR3 DNA sequence: TGTGCCAGCACCACAACTCCGGGACTAGCGCGGGTGGGTGAGCAGTTCTTC. Its translation: CASTTTPGLARVGEQFF.

This clonotype was seen just once. The V call is TRBV5-1, the J call TRBJ2-3; 12 bases fit TRBD2. Germline lookup yields CDR1 SGHRS and CDR2 YFSETQ. V trimming: 2 bases; J trimming: 3 bases; junction bases outside the gene matches: 4. The CDR3 has 16 residues. This chain's CDR3 is CASSFGLAGYTDTQYF. CDR3 in DNA: TGCGCCAGCAGCTTTGGACTAGCGGGATATACAGATACGCAGTATTTT.

This clonotype occurred once. V usage is TRBV18 and J usage is TRBJ1-2, with 9 nucleotides matching TRBD1. This CDR3 is 15 amino acids long. The germline V gene has CDR1 KGHSH and CDR2 LQKENI. The V and J ends lost 1 base and 2 bases, in that order; junction bases with no gene match: 2. The CDR3 bases are TGTGCCAGCTCACCACTGGACAGGGGCAACTATGGCTACACCTTC. Amino acids: CASSPLDRGNYGYTF. Using reference TRBV18 and TRBJ1-2 for the parts outside the CDR3, the full variable domain is NAGVMQNPRHLVRRRGQEARLRCSPMKGHSHVYWYRQLPEEGLKFMVYLQKENIIDESGMPKERFSAEFPKEGPSILRIQQVVRGDSAAYFCASSPLDRGNYGYTFGSGTRLTVV.

This clonotype was observed a few times. The V call is TRBV27, the J call TRBJ2-1; D remains ambiguous. There are 11 residues in the CDR3. V was shortened by 3 bases and J by 8 bases, with 5 bases between the two germline ends. Germline V gene lookup returns CDR1 MNHEY and CDR2 SMNVEV (reference sequence). This chain's CDR3 is CASSFGHEQFF. The CDR3 nucleotides are TGTGCCAGCAGTTTTGGCCATGAGCAGTTCTTC.

The chain recombines TRBV20-1 with TRBJ2-1, with 8 positions matching TRBD2. Trimming cost V 2 bases and J 5 bases; bases outside gene matches: 2. CDR1 is DFQATT, CDR2 SNEGSKA, per germline (reference sequence). The CDR3 runs to 13 residues. The CDR3 spells CSARRGGDNEQFF. CDR3 sequence (DNA): TGCAGTGCTAGACGGGGGGGGGACAATGAGCAGTTCTTC.

The chain is built from TRBV10-3 and TRBJ1-1, with D perhaps matching TRBD1 (6 bases). The CDR3 sequence is 14 residues long. Between the trimmed V and J ends, which lost 2 bases and 0 bases, there was a span of 7 bases. CDR1 ENHRY and CDR2 SYGVKD come from the germline V gene. The CDR3 is CAISERGMNTEAFF. The CDR3 DNA follows: TGTGCCATCAGTGAGAGGGGGATGAACACTGAAGCTTTCTTT.

About this clonotype itself: This may be a read error: a much more frequent sequence differs by one nucleotide. This sequence joins TRBV7-9 and TRBJ2-7; TRBD2 matches 7 bases. Germline V gives CDR1 SEHNR, CDR2 FQNEAQ (reference sequence). The CDR3 is made up of 15 amino acids. J lost 1 base, V lost 4 bases, and 7 bases had no gene match. This CDR3 is CASSSGRAGSYEQYF. The CDR3 DNA is TGTGCCAGCAGCTCGGGACGAGCGGGATCCTACGAGCAGTACTTC.

This clonotype has more than one count but fewer than ten. The rearrangement joins TRBV5-5 to TRBJ1-2; the D gene is possibly TRBD1 (6 bases). Germline CDR1 and CDR2: SGHKS and YYEKEE (reference sequence). This CDR3 is 14 amino acids long. Trimming removed 0 bases from V and 5 bases from J, with 11 bases in between. CDR3 protein: CASSLGAGVYGYTF. As DNA, the CDR3 is TGTGCCAGCAGCTTGGGGGCAGGGGTGTATGGCTACACCTTC. Full variable domain (missing parts from reference TRBV5-5 and TRBJ1-2): DAGVTQSPTHLIKTRGQQVTLRCSPISGHKSVSWYQQVLGQGPQFIFQYYEKEERGRGNFPDRFSARQFPNYSSELNVNALLLGDSALYLCASSLGAGVYGYTFGSGTRLTVV.

V gene TRBV3-1 combines with J gene TRBJ2-1; D is undetermined. The V end was cut by 1 base, the J end by 6 bases, with 7 bases between. In germline, CDR1 is LGHDT, CDR2 YNNKEL (reference sequence). The CDR3 covers 13 residues. The CDR3 loop is CASSQAGLNEQFF. The CDR3 DNA is TGTGCCAGCAGCCAAGCCGGGCTCAATGAGCAGTTCTTC.

DNA of the CDR3: TGCAGTGCTAGACCCGGGACTAGCGGAACCTACGAGCAGTACTTC. It encodes CSARPGTSGTYEQYF. V gene TRBV20-1 combines with J gene TRBJ2-7; 11 bases are shared with TRBD2. J gave up 2 bases and V 2 bases, and 5 bases lay outside the gene matches. The germline V gene has CDR1 DFQATT and CDR2 SNEGSKA (reference sequence). The CDR3 spans 15 residues.

This clonotype was counted only a few times. The J gene is TRBJ2-7, the V gene TRBV27; a weak D match, TRBD1 (5 bases). Germline lookup yields CDR1 MNHEY and CDR2 SMNVEV (reference sequence). V gave up 6 bases and J gave up 6 bases, with 15 bases separating them. This CDR3 contains 13 residues. The CDR3 sequence is CASRGWGRFEQYF. The CDR3 nucleotides are TGTGCCAGCAGGGGCTGGGGCCGGTTCGAGCAGTACTTC.

This clonotype was picked up a small number of times. The V gene is TRBV6-1, the J gene TRBJ2-5, with TRBD1 identical over 8 bases. Germline V gene data show CDR1 as MNHNS and CDR2 as SASEGT. The CDR3 totals 15 residues. Trimming cost V 4 bases and J 6 bases; bases outside gene matches: 10. The CDR3 bases are TGTGCCAGCAGTGCGGAAGGTAGACAGGGGCAGACCCAGTACTTC. Encoded protein: CASSAEGRQGQTQYF.

The chain employs TRBV5-1 and TRBJ2-5; D ambiguous. The length of the CDR3 is 13 residues. Germline assignment: CDR1 SGHRS and CDR2 YFSETQ. Trimming stripped 5 bases from V and 2 bases from J, with 10 bases between. The CDR3 DNA follows: TGCGCCAGCAGTCCAGAGAGACAAGAGACCCAGTACTTC. This encodes CASSPERQETQYF.

The chain uses TRBV2 and TRBJ1-6; D remains unclear. Trimming removed 6 bases at V and 6 bases at J, with 15 bases between. In germline, CDR1 is SNHLY, CDR2 FYNNEI. The CDR3 loop spans 15 amino acids. CDR3: CASREQGKPNSPLHF. For the CDR3, the DNA is TGTGCCAGCAGAGAGCAAGGGAAGCCTAATTCACCCCTCCACTTT.

V gene TRBV5-1 combines with J gene TRBJ2-7; D gene ambiguous. The CDR3 runs 15 residues. The germline CDR1 and CDR2 sequences are SGHRS and YFSETQ. The V end lost 1 base, the J end lost 5 bases, and 16 bases lay between the germline ends. DNA of the CDR3: TGCGCCAGCAGCTTGAGAAGCGATCCCCCCCACGAGCAGTACTTC. Amino acid sequence: CASSLRSDPPHEQYF.

CDR3 sequence: CASSPRLLGSNEQFF. As DNA, the CDR3 is TGCGCCAGCAGCCCCCGGCTCCTAGGGAGCAATGAGCAGTTCTTC. The genes are TRBV5-1 and TRBJ2-1, with a weak D call TRBD2 (5 bases). Germline CDR1 and CDR2: SGHRS and YFSETQ. The CDR3 is made up of 15 amino acids. Trimming removed 4 bases at V and 6 bases at J, with 17 bases between.

This clonotype was observed a few times. The chain employs TRBV25-1 and TRBJ2-1, with D tentatively TRBD1 (5 bases). V was clipped by 7 bases and J by 7 bases, with 14 bases between them. Germline V gene data show CDR1 as MGHDK and CDR2 as SYGVNS. The CDR3 has 13 amino acids. CDR3 loop: CASIGQGWNEQFF. CDR3 bases: TGTGCCAGCATCGGGCAGGGTTGGAATGAGCAGTTCTTC.

This chain links TRBV20-1 with TRBJ1-5; D gene unclear. V lost 6 bases to trimming and J lost 3 bases, with 15 bases between them. The V gene's germline CDR1 is DFQATT and CDR2 SNEGSKA (reference sequence). The CDR3 spans 14 residues. The CDR3 region has the DNA TGCAGTGCGAGGACCCGGAGGTTCAATCAGCCCCAGCATTTT. Translated, it gives CSARTRRFNQPQHF.

The CDR3 DNA follows: TGTGCCAGCAGGGGGCAGGCTAATGAAAAACTGTTTTTT. Residues: CASRGQANEKLFF. The chain combines TRBV27 with TRBJ1-4; D may be TRBD1 (5 bases). The CDR3 is made up of 13 amino acids. V was pared by 6 bases and J by 3 bases, with 8 bases between. CDR1 is MNHEY, CDR2 SMNVEV, per germline (reference sequence).

The J gene is TRBJ2-5, the V gene TRBV6-2 or TRBV6-3; TRBD1 agrees at 11 bases. The CDR3 runs to 15 residues. Looked up from germline, CDR1 is MNHEY and CDR2 is SVGEGT. V trimming: 6 bases; J trimming: 5 bases; junction bases outside the gene matches: 8. The CDR3 sequence: CASRAGTGGPETQYF. The DNA for the CDR3 is TGTGCCAGCAGAGCCGGGACAGGGGGACCCGAGACCCAGTACTTC.

The table lists this clonotype with a few counts. The chain links TRBV7-9 to TRBJ2-1; TRBD2 matches 7 bases. The CDR3 is 16 amino acids. V lost 0 bases to trimming and J lost 10 bases; unmatched junction nucleotides: 12. The germline V gene has CDR1 SEHNR and CDR2 FQNEAQ (reference sequence). Here the CDR3 reads CASSLALAGGITEQFF. The CDR3 DNA is TGTGCCAGCAGCTTAGCGTTAGCGGGTGGGATCACGGAGCAGTTCTTC. The full variable domain, with the rest looked up from reference TRBV7-9 and TRBJ2-1, is DTGVSQNPRHKITKRGQNVTFRCDPISEHNRLYWYRQTLGQGPEFLTYFQNEAQLEKSRLLSDRFSAERPKGSFSTLEIQRTEQGDSAMYLCASSLALAGGITEQFFGPGTRLTVL.

A remark on this clonotype: A much larger clone lies one base from this, so it may be a read error. The DNA of the CDR3 is TGTGCCACCACCGGAGGGCCTAAGGGGAATGAGCAGTACTTC. Translating it yields CATTGGPKGNEQYF. V and J are TRBV27 and TRBJ2-5, with a possible D match to TRBD2 (6 bases). Trimming removed 10 bases from V and 11 bases from J, with 26 bases in between. This CDR3 has 14 amino acids. Per the germline V gene, CDR1 is MNHEY and CDR2 is SMNVEV (reference sequence).